This is a list of T cell receptor beta chains from one sample in a study of post-analysis software for immune sequencing data. TCRdb used MiXCR to reprocess the PCR reads, holding one entry per CDR3 protein. Here the sample spans just over 250,000 distinct CDR3 sequences, 36% being singletons. Sample: blood. The source is a girl aged 10 to 17 with multiple sclerosis. The CDR3 runs from the conserved cysteine through the conserved F or W. The order of the fields is CDR3 DNA, CDR3 protein, V gene, clone size, J gene, D gene. A D gene is named only where the DNA matches it firmly. Size is omitted from some rows. Given values are once, few, many or a class for expanded clones.

DNA: TGCAGTGCTATTACTAGTGGGGGGACCCAGGGGTCCTCCTACAATGAGCAGTTCTTC
CDR3: CSAITSGGTQGSSYNEQFF
V: TRBV20-1
size: many
J: TRBJ2-1
D: -

DNA: TGTGCCACCAGTGAGACAGGAAACACTGAAGCTTTCTTT
CDR3: CATSETGNTEAFF
V: TRBV24-1
size: few
J: TRBJ1-1
D: -

DNA: TGCAGTGCTATTGTTGGAGCGGGGGGGCATCCAGATACGCAGTATTTT
CDR3: CSAIVGAGGHPDTQYF
V: TRBV20-1
size: -
J: TRBJ2-3
D: TRBD2

DNA: TGTGCCAGCAGTTTCCAGGGGGGAATCTATGGCTACACCTTC
CDR3: CASSFQGGIYGYTF
V: TRBV28
size: few
J: TRBJ1-2
D: TRBD1

DNA: TGTGCCATCAGTGCTAGCGGGAGGCTCAATGAGCAGTTCTTC
CDR3: CAISASGRLNEQFF
V: TRBV10-3
size: -
J: TRBJ2-1
D: TRBD2

DNA: TGTGCCAGCAGCGGGACGGGCGGCCCCCAGCATTTT
CDR3: CASSGTGGPQHF
V: TRBV14
size: -
J: TRBJ1-5
D: -

DNA: TGTGTCACCGGGAGGGGGCAGGACACTGAAGCTTTCTTT
CDR3: CVTGRGQDTEAFF
V: TRBV15
size: few
J: TRBJ1-1
D: TRBD1

DNA: TGCAGTGCTAGAGATCTTAGCGGCCCCCCCCACGAGCAGTACTTC
CDR3: CSARDLSGPPHEQYF
V: TRBV20-1
size: many
J: TRBJ2-7
D: -

DNA: TGTGCCAGCAGTGAAATGCCCGGGGAGCTGTTTTTT
CDR3: CASSEMPGELFF
V: TRBV2
size: -
J: TRBJ2-2
D: -

DNA: TGCAGCGTCAGACCGGGGAATGAGCAGTTCTTC
CDR3: CSVRPGNEQFF
V: TRBV29-1
size: many
J: TRBJ2-1
D: -

DNA: TGCAGCGTCCCAGGCAGGGTGGTTACAGATACGCAGTATTTT
CDR3: CSVPGRVVTDTQYF
V: TRBV29-1
size: few
J: TRBJ2-3
D: -

DNA: TGCAGTGCTCCACCTCGGGACAGTATTCACGAGCAGTACTTC
CDR3: CSAPPRDSIHEQYF
V: TRBV20-1
size: -
J: TRBJ2-7
D: TRBD1

DNA: TGTGCCATCAGTGAGTCGATAACAGGGAAATCCTACGAGCAGTACTTC
CDR3: CAISESITGKSYEQYF
V: TRBV10-3
size: -
J: TRBJ2-7
D: -

DNA: TGCAGCGTTGGCGGGAGATCCAAAAACATTCAGTACTTC
CDR3: CSVGGRSKNIQYF
V: TRBV29-1
size: many
J: TRBJ2-4
D: TRBD2

DNA: TGTGCCAGCAGCCAACTACAGGGATCCTACAATGAGCAGTTCTTC
CDR3: CASSQLQGSYNEQFF
V: TRBV14
size: -
J: TRBJ2-1
D: -

DNA: TGTGCCAGCAGCCAAGAGTGGGCAGGCACCTCCTCGGGGGCCAACGTCCTGACTTTC
CDR3: CASSQEWAGTSSGANVLTF
V: TRBV4-2
size: -
J: TRBJ2-6
D: -

DNA: TGTGCCAGCGGCCTAGCAGATGAAAAACTGTTTTTT
CDR3: CASGLADEKLFF
V: TRBV3-1
size: -
J: TRBJ1-4
D: -

DNA: TGCAGTGCTAGAGTACCTAGCGGGGGGCGGGATACGCAGTATTTT
CDR3: CSARVPSGGRDTQYF
V: TRBV20-1
size: few
J: TRBJ2-3
D: TRBD2

DNA: TGCAGTGCTATGACCCCAGGGGCAAGACAGCCCCAGCATTTT
CDR3: CSAMTPGARQPQHF
V: TRBV20-1
size: -
J: TRBJ1-5
D: -

DNA: TGCGCCAGCAGCCAAGTTAAGACTGGGATCGCTAATGAAAAACTGTTTTTT
CDR3: CASSQVKTGIANEKLFF
V: TRBV4-1
size: -
J: TRBJ1-4
D: -

DNA: TGCGCCAGCAGCTTGGCCCGGACAGGGGTGGACGAGCAGTACTTC
CDR3: CASSLARTGVDEQYF
V: TRBV5-1
size: -
J: TRBJ2-7
D: TRBD1

DNA: TGTGCCAGCAGCCAAGTCGGGGAGCCCCAGCATTTT
CDR3: CASSQVGEPQHF
V: TRBV3-1
size: -
J: TRBJ1-5
D: -

DNA: TGTGCCAGCAGCCAAGCTGGGCGGACTTACAATGAGCAGTACTTC
CDR3: CASSQAGRTYNEQYF
V: TRBV14
size: -
J: TRBJ2-5
D: -

DNA: TGTGCCAGTAGTATTTGGGAGCGGGCAGATACGCAGTATTTT
CDR3: CASSIWERADTQYF
V: TRBV19
size: -
J: TRBJ2-3
D: -

DNA: TGCAGTGCTAGAACTAGCGGCTCCTACAATGAGCAGTTCTTC
CDR3: CSARTSGSYNEQFF
V: TRBV20-1
size: many
J: TRBJ2-1
D: TRBD2

DNA: TGTGCCAGCAGTTTTAGCAGGGGGCAAAGCAATCAGCCCCAGCATTTT
CDR3: CASSFSRGQSNQPQHF
V: TRBV28
size: few
J: TRBJ1-5
D: TRBD1

DNA: TGTGCCAGCGGTGGGGGGCCGGGCTACACCTTC
CDR3: CASGGGPGYTF
V: TRBV28
size: many
J: TRBJ1-2
D: -

DNA: TGCAGTGCTAGAGCGGGAGGGTATCACGAGCAGTACTTC
CDR3: CSARAGGYHEQYF
V: TRBV20-1
size: -
J: TRBJ2-7
D: TRBD2

DNA: TGTGCCAGCAGCCCTGGGCGGGAGACTTACCATGAGCAGTTCTTC
CDR3: CASSPGRETYHEQFF
V: TRBV7-6
size: -
J: TRBJ2-1
D: TRBD2

DNA: TGCGCCAGCAGCTTGGGATTTTCTTCGGGAGGGCCCGGCGGGGAGCTGTTTTTT
CDR3: CASSLGFSSGGPGGELFF
V: TRBV5-1
size: -
J: TRBJ2-2
D: TRBD2

DNA: TGCGCCAGCAGCCAAGGGGAGGGGGCGGGGAACACTGAAGCTTTCTTT
CDR3: CASSQGEGAGNTEAFF
V: TRBV4-1
size: -
J: TRBJ1-1
D: TRBD1

DNA: TGTGCCAGCAGTTTAGCATCGCTATTGGGCCGCAAAGGAGAAAAACTGTTTTTT
CDR3: CASSLASLLGRKGEKLFF
V: TRBV12-3/TRBV12-4
size: many
J: TRBJ1-4
D: -

DNA: TGTGCCAGCAGCTTAACCCCGGCAGGGCATGAGCAGTTCTTC
CDR3: CASSLTPAGHEQFF
V: TRBV11-3
size: -
J: TRBJ2-1
D: -

DNA: TGTGCCAGTACTGAGGACACATATGGCTACACCTTC
CDR3: CASTEDTYGYTF
V: TRBV12-3/TRBV12-4
size: many
J: TRBJ1-2
D: -

DNA: TGTGCCAGCAGCCCTGTCGGGGGGAAACAAGAGACCCAGTACTTC
CDR3: CASSPVGGKQETQYF
V: TRBV7-2
size: -
J: TRBJ2-5
D: TRBD2

DNA: TGCAGCGTTCAAAAGGGGCACTACGAGCAGTACTTC
CDR3: CSVQKGHYEQYF
V: TRBV29-1
size: -
J: TRBJ2-7
D: -

DNA: TGTGCCAGCAGTCCCCTCGGAGTGTCCTACGAGCAGTACTTC
CDR3: CASSPLGVSYEQYF
V: TRBV7-9
size: -
J: TRBJ2-7
D: -

DNA: TGTGCCAGCAGTGCACAGGGGGCCCGTACTGAAGCTTTCTTT
CDR3: CASSAQGARTEAFF
V: TRBV6-2/TRBV6-3
size: few
J: TRBJ1-1
D: TRBD1

DNA: TGTGCCATCAAGGACAGGGAGGCGTACAATGAGCAGTTATTC
CDR3: CAIKDREAYNEQLF
V: TRBV28
size: -
J: TRBJ2-1
D: TRBD1

DNA: TGTGCCAGCAGTTCCCCGGGACTAGCGGGAGTAAGAGAGACCCAGTACTTC
CDR3: CASSSPGLAGVRETQYF
V: TRBV27
size: many
J: TRBJ2-5
D: TRBD2

DNA: TGTGCCAGCACCAGGACGGGGAACACTGAAGCTTTCTTT
CDR3: CASTRTGNTEAFF
V: TRBV6-6
size: -
J: TRBJ1-1
D: -

DNA: TGTGCCAGCAGCTTAGCGGTAGGGGCCTACAATGAGCAGTTCTTC
CDR3: CASSLAVGAYNEQFF
V: TRBV7-9
size: many
J: TRBJ2-1
D: -

DNA: TGCAGTGCTAGCGCGGGAGACTCCTACAATGAGCAGTTCTTC
CDR3: CSASAGDSYNEQFF
V: TRBV20-1
size: many
J: TRBJ2-1
D: TRBD2

DNA: TGTGCCAGCAGCTTAGAAGGAATAGGTACCCATGAGCAGTTCTTC
CDR3: CASSLEGIGTHEQFF
V: TRBV7-9
size: many
J: TRBJ2-1
D: -

DNA: TGCAGCGGACGGTCCGTCGGCACTGAAGCTTTCTTT
CDR3: CSGRSVGTEAFF
V: TRBV29-1
size: few
J: TRBJ1-1
D: -

DNA: TGCAGTGCCTCGGGACTAGCGGCCAGTTACAATGAGCCGTTCTTC
CDR3: CSASGLAASYNEPFF
V: TRBV20-1
size: many
J: TRBJ2-1
D: TRBD2

DNA: TGTGCCAGCAGCAGGGACGGGTTGAACTACGAGCAGTACTTC
CDR3: CASSRDGLNYEQYF
V: TRBV2
size: -
J: TRBJ2-7
D: -

DNA: TGTGCCAGCAGTGAGGGACCGGGACAGAGAGAAGCTTTCTTT
CDR3: CASSEGPGQREAFF
V: TRBV25-1
size: few
J: TRBJ1-1
D: TRBD1

DNA: TGCGCCAGCAGCTTGGCCATGGGTTTGACCTACAATGAGCAGTTCTTC
CDR3: CASSLAMGLTYNEQFF
V: TRBV5-1
size: once
J: TRBJ2-1
D: -

DNA: TGTGCCAGCAGCTTAGCGACGATCGGCTACGAGCAGTACTTC
CDR3: CASSLATIGYEQYF
V: TRBV7-2
size: -
J: TRBJ2-7
D: -

DNA: TGTGCCAGCAGGAGGACTAGCCTGGGAGAGACCCAGTACTTC
CDR3: CASRRTSLGETQYF
V: TRBV7-2
size: -
J: TRBJ2-5
D: TRBD2

DNA: TGTGCCAGCAGCATTAGCGGGGGGGCCCTTTTAGAGTTCTTC
CDR3: CASSISGGALLEFF
V: TRBV12-3/TRBV12-4
size: many
J: TRBJ2-1
D: TRBD2

DNA: TGTGCCAGCAGCGTCAGTACAGGGGTCGGGGAGCTGTTTTTT
CDR3: CASSVSTGVGELFF
V: TRBV9
size: -
J: TRBJ2-2
D: TRBD1

DNA: TGTGCCAGCAGTGGAGGGACAGGGCGAGCTTTCTTT
CDR3: CASSGGTGRAFF
V: TRBV12-3/TRBV12-4
size: many
J: TRBJ1-1
D: TRBD1

DNA: TGTGCCAGCAGTTATGGTGGCTTCACAGGGAGTAGTTCGAAGAGCACTGAAGCTTTCTTT
CDR3: CASSYGGFTGSSSKSTEAFF
V: TRBV6-5
size: -
J: TRBJ1-1
D: -

DNA: TGTGCCAGCAGCCACAGCAATTCACCCCTCCACTTT
CDR3: CASSHSNSPLHF
V: TRBV13
size: -
J: TRBJ1-6
D: -

DNA: TGTGCCATCAGTGAGTCGGGCCAGTTTGAGCAGTTCTTC
CDR3: CAISESGQFEQFF
V: TRBV10-3
size: -
J: TRBJ2-1
D: -

DNA: TGTGCCAGCAGTTTATATCGCGGGAGGGCGGTCGAGCAGTACTTC
CDR3: CASSLYRGRAVEQYF
V: TRBV28
size: many
J: TRBJ2-7
D: TRBD2

DNA: TGTGCCATCAGTGAGGACGCCGGGACTAGAAGAGGGGAGCAGTTCTTC
CDR3: CAISEDAGTRRGEQFF
V: TRBV10-3
size: -
J: TRBJ2-1
D: TRBD2